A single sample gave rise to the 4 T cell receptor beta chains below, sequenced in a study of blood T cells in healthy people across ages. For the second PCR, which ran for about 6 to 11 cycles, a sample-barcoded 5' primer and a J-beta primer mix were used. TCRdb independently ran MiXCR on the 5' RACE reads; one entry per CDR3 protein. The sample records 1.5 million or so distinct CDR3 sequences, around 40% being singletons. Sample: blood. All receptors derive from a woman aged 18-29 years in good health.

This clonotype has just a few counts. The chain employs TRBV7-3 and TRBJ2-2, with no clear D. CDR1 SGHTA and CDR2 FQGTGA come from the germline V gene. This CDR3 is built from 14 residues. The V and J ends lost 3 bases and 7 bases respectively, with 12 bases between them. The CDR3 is CASSFTARGGELFF. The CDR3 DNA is TGTGCCAGCAGCTTCACCGCTAGAGGCGGGGAGCTGTTTTTT.

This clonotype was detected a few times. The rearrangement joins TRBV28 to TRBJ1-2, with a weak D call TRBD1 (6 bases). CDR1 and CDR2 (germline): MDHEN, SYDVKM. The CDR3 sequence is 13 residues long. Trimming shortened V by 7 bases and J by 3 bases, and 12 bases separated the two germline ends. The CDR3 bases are TGTGCCAGCATCGGGCCAGGGGACTATGGCTACACCTTC. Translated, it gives CASIGPGDYGYTF.

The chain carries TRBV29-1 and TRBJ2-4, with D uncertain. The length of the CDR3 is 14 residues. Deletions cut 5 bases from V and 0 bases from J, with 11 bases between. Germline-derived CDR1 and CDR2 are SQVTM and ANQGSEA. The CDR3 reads CSVNHYIAKNIQYF. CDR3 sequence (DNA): TGCAGCGTTAATCATTATATAGCCAAAAACATTCAGTACTTC. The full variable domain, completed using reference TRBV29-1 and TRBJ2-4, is SAVISQKPSRDICQRGTSLTIQCQVDSQVTMMFWYRQQPGQSLTLIATANQGSEATYESGFVIDKFPISRPNLTFSTLTVSNMSPEDSSIYLCSVNHYIAKNIQYFGAGTRLSVL.

The CDR3 is CASSTQGSTQYF. As DNA, the CDR3 is TGTGCCAGCAGTACTCAGGGAAGCACGCAGTATTTT. This sequence joins TRBV12-3 or TRBV12-4 and TRBJ2-3, with D possibly TRBD1 on 5 matching bases. CDR3 length: 12 residues. Trimming shortened V by 5 bases and J by 9 bases, and 12 bases separated the two germline ends.